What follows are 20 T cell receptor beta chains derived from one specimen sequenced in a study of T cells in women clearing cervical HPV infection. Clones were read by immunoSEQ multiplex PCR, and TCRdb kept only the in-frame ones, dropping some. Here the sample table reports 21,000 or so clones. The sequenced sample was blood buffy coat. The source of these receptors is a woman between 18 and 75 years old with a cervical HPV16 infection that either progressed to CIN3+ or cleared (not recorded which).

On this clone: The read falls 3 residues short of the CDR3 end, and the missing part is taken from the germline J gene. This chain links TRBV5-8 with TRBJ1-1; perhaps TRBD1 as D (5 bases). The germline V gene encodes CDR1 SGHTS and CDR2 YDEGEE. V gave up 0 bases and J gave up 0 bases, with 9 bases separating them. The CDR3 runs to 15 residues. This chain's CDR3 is CASSLDGQVNTEAFF. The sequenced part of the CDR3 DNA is TGTGCCAGCAGCTTGGATGGACAAGTGAACACTGAA.

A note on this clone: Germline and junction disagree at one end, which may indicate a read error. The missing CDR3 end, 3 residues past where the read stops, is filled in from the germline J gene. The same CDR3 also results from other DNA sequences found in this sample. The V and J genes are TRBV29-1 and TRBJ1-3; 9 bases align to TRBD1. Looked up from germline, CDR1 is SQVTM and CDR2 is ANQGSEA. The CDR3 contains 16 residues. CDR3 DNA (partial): TGCAGCGTCGAAGGGGAACAGGGGGCGACTGGAAACACC. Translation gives CSVEGEQGATGNT. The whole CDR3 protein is CSVEGEQGATGNTIYF. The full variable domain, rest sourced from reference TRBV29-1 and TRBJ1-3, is SAVISQKPSRDICQRGTSLTIQCQVDSQVTMMFWYRQQPGQSLTLIATANQGSEATYESGFVIDKFPISRPNLTFSTLTVSNMSPEDSSIYLCSVEGEQGATGNTIYFGEGSWLTVV.

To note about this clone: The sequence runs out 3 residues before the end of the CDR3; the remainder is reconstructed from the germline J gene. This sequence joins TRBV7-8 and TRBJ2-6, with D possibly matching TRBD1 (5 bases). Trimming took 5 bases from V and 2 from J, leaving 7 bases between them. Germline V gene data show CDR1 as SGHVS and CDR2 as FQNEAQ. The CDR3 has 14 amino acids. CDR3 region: CASSQGTGANVLTF. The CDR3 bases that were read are TGTGCCAGCAGCCAGGGTACTGGGGCCAACGTC.

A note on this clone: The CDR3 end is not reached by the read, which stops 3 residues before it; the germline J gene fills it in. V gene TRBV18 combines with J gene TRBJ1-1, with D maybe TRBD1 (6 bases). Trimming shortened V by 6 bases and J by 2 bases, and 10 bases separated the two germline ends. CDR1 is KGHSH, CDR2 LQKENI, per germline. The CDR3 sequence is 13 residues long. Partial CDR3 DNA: TGTGCCAGCTCCGGACAGTATAACACTGAA. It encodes CASSGQYNTE. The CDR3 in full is CASSGQYNTEAFF. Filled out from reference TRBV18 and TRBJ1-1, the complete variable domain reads NAGVMQNPRHLVRRRGQEARLRCSPMKGHSHVYWYRQLPEEGLKFMVYLQKENIIDESGMPKERFSAEFPKEGPSILRIQQVVRGDSAAYFCASSGQYNTEAFFGQGTRLTVV.

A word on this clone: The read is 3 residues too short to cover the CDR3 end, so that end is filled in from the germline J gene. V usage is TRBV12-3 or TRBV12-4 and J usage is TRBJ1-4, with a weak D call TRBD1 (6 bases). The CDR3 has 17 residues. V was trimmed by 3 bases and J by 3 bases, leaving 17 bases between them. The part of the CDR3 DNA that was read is TGTGCCAGCAGTTTTACGCGGGGGCAAGGCCCTAATGAAAAA. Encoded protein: CASSFTRGQGPNEK. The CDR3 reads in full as CASSFTRGQGPNEKLFF.

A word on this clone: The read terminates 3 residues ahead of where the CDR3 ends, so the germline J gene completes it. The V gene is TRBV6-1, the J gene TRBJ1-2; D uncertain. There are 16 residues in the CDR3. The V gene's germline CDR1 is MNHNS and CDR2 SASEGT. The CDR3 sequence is CASSVISGHNRNDYTF. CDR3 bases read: TGTGCCAGCAGTGTCATCAGCGGTCACAATAGGAATGAC.

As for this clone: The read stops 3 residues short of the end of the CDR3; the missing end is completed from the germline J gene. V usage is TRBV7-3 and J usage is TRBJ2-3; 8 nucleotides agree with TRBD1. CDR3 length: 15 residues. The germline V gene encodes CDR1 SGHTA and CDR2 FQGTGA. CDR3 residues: CASSLTQGEEETQYF. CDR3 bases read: TGTGCCAGCAGCTTAACACAGGGGGAGGAAGAGACG.

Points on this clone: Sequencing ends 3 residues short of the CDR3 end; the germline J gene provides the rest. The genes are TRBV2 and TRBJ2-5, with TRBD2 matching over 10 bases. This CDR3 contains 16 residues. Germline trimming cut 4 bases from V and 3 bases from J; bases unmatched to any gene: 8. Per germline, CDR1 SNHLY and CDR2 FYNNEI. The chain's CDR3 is CASSGSVAGGKETQYF. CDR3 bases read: TGTGCCAGCAGTGGCTCGGTAGCGGGAGGTAAAGAGACC.

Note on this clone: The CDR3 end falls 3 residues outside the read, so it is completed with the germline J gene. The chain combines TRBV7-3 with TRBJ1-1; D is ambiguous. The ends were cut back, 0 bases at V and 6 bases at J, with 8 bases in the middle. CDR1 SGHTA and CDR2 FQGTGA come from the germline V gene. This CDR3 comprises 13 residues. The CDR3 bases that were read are TGTGCCAGCAGCTTAACCTATACCGCTGAA. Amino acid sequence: CASSLTYTAE. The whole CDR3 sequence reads CASSLTYTAEAFF.

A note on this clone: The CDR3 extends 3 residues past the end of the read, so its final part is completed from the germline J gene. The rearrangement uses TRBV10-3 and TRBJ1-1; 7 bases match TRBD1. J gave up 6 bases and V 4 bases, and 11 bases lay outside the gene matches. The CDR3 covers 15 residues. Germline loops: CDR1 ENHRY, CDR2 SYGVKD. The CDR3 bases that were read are TGTGCCATCAGTGGTTTCACCGGGACAGAATCTGAA. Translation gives CAISGFTGTESE. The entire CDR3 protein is CAISGFTGTESEAFF.

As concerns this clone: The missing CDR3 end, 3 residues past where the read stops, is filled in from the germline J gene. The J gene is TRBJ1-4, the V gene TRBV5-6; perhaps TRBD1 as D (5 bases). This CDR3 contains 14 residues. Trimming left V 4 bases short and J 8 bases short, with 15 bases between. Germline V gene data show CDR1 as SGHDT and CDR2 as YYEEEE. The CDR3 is CASSRKGLKEKLFF. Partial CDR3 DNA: TGTGCCAGCAGCAGAAAGGGACTTAAGGAAAAA.

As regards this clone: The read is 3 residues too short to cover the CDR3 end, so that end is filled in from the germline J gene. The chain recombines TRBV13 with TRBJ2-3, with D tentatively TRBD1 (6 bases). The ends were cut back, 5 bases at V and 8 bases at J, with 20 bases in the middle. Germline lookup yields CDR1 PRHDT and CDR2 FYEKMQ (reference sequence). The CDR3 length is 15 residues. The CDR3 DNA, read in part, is TGTGCCAGCAGCCTCGGTTCAAACAGGGCTTCTACG. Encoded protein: CASSLGSNRAST. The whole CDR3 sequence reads CASSLGSNRASTQYF.

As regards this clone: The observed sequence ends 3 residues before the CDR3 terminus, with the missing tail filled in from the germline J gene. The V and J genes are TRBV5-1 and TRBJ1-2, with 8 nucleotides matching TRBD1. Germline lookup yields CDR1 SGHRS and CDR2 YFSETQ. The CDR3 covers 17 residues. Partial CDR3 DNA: TGCGCCAGCAGCTTACCTAACCGGGACAGGTTCTCCTACGAC. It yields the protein CASSLPNRDRFSYD. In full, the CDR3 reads CASSLPNRDRFSYDYTF.

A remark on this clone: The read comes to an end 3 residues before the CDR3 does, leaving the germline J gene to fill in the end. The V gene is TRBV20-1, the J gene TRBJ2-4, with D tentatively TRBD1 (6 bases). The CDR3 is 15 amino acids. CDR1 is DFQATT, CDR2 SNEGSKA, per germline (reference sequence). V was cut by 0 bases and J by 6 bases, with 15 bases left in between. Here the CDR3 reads CSARDFYRVPNIQYF. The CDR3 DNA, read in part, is TGCAGTGCTAGAGATTTTTACAGGGTTCCAAACATT.

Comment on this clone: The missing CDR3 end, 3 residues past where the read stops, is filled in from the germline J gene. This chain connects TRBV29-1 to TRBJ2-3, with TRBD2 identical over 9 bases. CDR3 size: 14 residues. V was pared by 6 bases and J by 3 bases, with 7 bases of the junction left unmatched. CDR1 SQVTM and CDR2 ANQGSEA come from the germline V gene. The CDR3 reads CSVMTSGITDTQYF. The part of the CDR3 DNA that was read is TGCAGCGTGATGACTAGCGGCATTACAGATACG.

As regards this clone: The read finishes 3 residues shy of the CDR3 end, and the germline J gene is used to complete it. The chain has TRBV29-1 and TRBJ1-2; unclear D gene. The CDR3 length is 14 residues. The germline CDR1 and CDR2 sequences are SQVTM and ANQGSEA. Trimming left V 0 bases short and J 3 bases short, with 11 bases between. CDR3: CSVEDGGRYYGYTF. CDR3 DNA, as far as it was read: TGCAGCGTTGAAGATGGTGGCAGATACTATGGC.

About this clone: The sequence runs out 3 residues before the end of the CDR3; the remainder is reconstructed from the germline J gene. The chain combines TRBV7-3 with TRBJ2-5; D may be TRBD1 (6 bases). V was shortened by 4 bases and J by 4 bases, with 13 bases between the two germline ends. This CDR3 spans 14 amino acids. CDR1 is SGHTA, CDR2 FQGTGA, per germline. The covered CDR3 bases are TGTGCCAGCAGCTCAGGGGCGATCCCAGAGACC. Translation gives CASSSGAIPET. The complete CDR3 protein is CASSSGAIPETQYF.

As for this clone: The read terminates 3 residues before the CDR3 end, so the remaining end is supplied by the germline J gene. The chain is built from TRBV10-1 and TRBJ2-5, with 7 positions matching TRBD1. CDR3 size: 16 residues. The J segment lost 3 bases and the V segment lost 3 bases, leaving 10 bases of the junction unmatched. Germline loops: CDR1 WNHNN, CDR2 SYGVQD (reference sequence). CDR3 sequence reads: CASSEETGPPKETQYF. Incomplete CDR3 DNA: TGCGCCAGCAGTGAAGAGACAGGGCCACCGAAAGAGACC.

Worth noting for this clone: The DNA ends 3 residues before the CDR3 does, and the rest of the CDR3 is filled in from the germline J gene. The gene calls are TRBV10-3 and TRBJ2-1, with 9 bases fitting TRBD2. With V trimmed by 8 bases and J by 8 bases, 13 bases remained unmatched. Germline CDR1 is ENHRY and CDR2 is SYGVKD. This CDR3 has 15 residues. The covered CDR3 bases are TGTGCCATCTCCTTGCGGGAGGGCCCTCAGGATGAG. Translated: CAISLREGPQDE. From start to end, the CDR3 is CAISLREGPQDEQFF.

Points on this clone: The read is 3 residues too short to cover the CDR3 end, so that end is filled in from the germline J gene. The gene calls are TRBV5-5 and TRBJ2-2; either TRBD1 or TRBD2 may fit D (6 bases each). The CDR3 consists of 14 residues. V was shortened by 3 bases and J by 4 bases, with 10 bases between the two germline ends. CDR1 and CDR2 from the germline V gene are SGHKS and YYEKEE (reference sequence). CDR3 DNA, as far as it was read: TGTGCCAGCAGCTCACAGGGAGGCACCGGGGAG. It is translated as CASSSQGGTGE. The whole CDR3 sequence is CASSSQGGTGELFF. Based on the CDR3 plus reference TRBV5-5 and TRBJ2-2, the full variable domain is DAGVTQSPTHLIKTRGQQVTLRCSPISGHKSVSWYQQVLGQGPQFIFQYYEKEERGRGNFPDRFSARQFPNYSSELNVNALLLGDSALYLCASSSQGGTGELFFGEGSRLTVL.